This paragraph covers one T cell receptor (beta chain) sequence. Followed over time, Seattle patients had been enrolled while infection was active. This entry comes from a study of blood T cell repertoires in COVID-19. Across the study: Acute and convalescent COVID-19 samples came from the United States, Italy and Spain. Sources were T cells, B-cell-depleted T cells, or PBMCs; the material itself was cDNA or gDNA.

Profiling relied on immunoSEQ multiplex PCR, and the TCRdb table lists in-frame clones only, not all of them. The repertoire holds approximately 100,000 clones, with over 65% as singletons. The CDR3 extends over 19 amino acids. The source is a man aged 80 or over with COVID-19, enrolled during active disease. The chain has TRBV21-1 and TRBJ2-2; TRBD2 reflects the table's D call only, with no check against the DNA. TRBV21-1 is marked as a pseudogene. The sample taken for sequencing was peripheral blood. CDR3 sequence: CASSKDWTSGSKEHRGAVF. Here the CDR3 DNA reads TGTGCCAGCAGCAAAGATTGGACTAGCGGGAGTAAAGAACACCGGGGAGCTGTTTTT.